This T cell receptor beta chain was found in a study of T-cell memory formation after mild COVID-19. Regarding the study as a whole: Second-wave clones that peaked on day 37 lacked confirmed SARS-CoV-2 specificity.

In TCRdb, the 5' RACE reads were re-called with MiXCR into one record per CDR3 protein. The table includes more than 100,000 distinct CDR3 sequences, around 15% detected once. This CDR3 is built from 15 residues. V shed 6 bases and J 4 bases; nucleotides not matched to a gene: 5. CDR1 and CDR2 from the germline V gene are SGHTA and FQGNSA. This clonotype was seen many times. Its target is not known. The J gene is TRBJ2-3, the V gene TRBV7-2, with 12 bases matching TRBD2. This TCR was sampled from a man between 18 and 29 years old who had mild COVID-19 (a few samples of this study predate the infection). Cell type and time point are not known. Sequenced input: PBMCs or a T cell subset sorted from them (not recorded which). The CDR3 reads CASRASGGAPDTQYF. The CDR3 DNA sequence: TGTGCCAGCAGGGCTAGCGGGGGGGCCCCAGATACGCAGTATTTT.